This passage covers 7 T cell receptor beta chains from one sample sequenced in a study of Ad26.COV2.S vaccination and SARS-CoV-2 variants. Profiled with immunoSEQ multiplex PCR; TCRdb holds only in-frame clones, not every one. The sample yields 440,000 or so clones, roughly nine tenths seen once. Described treatment: roughly 18 received Ad26.COV2.S at low or high dose, single or two shots; about 5 received placebo; per-sample allocation not given. Vaccine and placebo recipients were sampled on day 63 after the first injection. The sample was peripheral blood, taken in a trial of Ad26.COV2.S vaccine versus placebo. Source of these receptors: a person aged 18-65 years who received the Ad26.COV2.S COVID-19 vaccine or a placebo.

This clone was found once. This sequence joins TRBV15 and TRBJ2-7, with D perhaps TRBD1 (6 bases). CDR3 length equals 15 residues. V was shortened by 0 bases and J by 6 bases, with 15 bases between the two germline ends. Germline V CDR1 and CDR2: LNHNV, YYDKDF (reference sequence). The CDR3 coding sequence is TGTGCCACCAGCAGAGATGTCTCAGGGGAGTCCGAGCAGTACTTC. It codes for CATSRDVSGESEQYF.

CDR3: CASRGTGEGGYTF. The CDR3 DNA reads TGTGCCAGCAGGGGGACAGGGGAGGGCGGCTACACCTTC. The rearrangement links TRBV12-3 or TRBV12-4 to TRBJ1-2, with 10 bases aligning to TRBD1. The CDR3 runs to 13 residues. J gave up 8 bases and V 6 bases, and 6 bases lay outside the gene matches.

The chain recombines TRBV18 with TRBJ1-6; D ambiguous. Germline CDR1 and CDR2: KGHSH and LQKENI. Trimming pared 5 bases from V and 5 bases from J, leaving 10 bases between. This CDR3 comprises 14 residues. DNA of the CDR3: TGTGCCAGCTCAATCGGCGGAAATAATTCACCCCTCCACTTT. It specifies CASSIGGNNSPLHF.

Many counts were recorded for this clone. The V and J genes are TRBV5-1 and TRBJ2-3; D call uncertain. The CDR3 length is 13 residues. Looked up from germline, CDR1 is SGHRS and CDR2 is YFSETQ. Trimming shortened V by 5 bases and J by 4 bases, and 11 bases separated the two germline ends. CDR3 residues: CASRFGSADTQYF. The CDR3 coding sequence is TGCGCCAGCAGGTTTGGTTCGGCAGATACGCAGTATTTT. Complete variable domain (other parts from reference TRBV5-1 and TRBJ2-3): KAGVTQTPRYLIKTRGQQVTLSCSPISGHRSVSWYQQTPGQGLQFLFEYFSETQRNKGNFPGRFSGRQFSNSRSEMNVSTLELGDSALYLCASRFGSADTQYFGPGTRLTVL.

The gene calls are TRBV9 and TRBJ1-5; TRBD1 agrees at 7 bases. Trimming at V came to 4 bases and at J to 5 bases, leaving 6 bases not matched to a gene. The CDR3 extends over 14 amino acids. CDR1 SGDLS and CDR2 YYNGEE come from the germline V gene. The CDR3 nucleotides read TGTGCCAGCAGCAGGGGACAGAACTATCAGCCCCAGCATTTT. As protein: CASSRGQNYQPQHF.

The rearrangement links TRBV12-3 or TRBV12-4 to TRBJ1-1; D remains unclear. CDR3 length: 13 residues. V gave up 5 bases and J gave up 0 bases, with 7 bases separating them. The CDR3 loop is CASSPTLNTEAFF. CDR3 in DNA: TGTGCCAGCAGTCCAACTTTGAACACTGAAGCTTTCTTT.

This chain uses TRBV5-8 with TRBJ2-5, with 11 bases matching TRBD1. V trimming: 4 bases; J trimming: 1 base; junction bases outside the gene matches: 3. CDR3 size: 15 residues. CDR1 SGHTS and CDR2 YDEGEE come from the germline V gene. As DNA, the CDR3 is TGTGCCAGCAGCATAGGACAGGGGGCCCAAGAGACCCAGTACTTC. Protein: CASSIGQGAQETQYF.